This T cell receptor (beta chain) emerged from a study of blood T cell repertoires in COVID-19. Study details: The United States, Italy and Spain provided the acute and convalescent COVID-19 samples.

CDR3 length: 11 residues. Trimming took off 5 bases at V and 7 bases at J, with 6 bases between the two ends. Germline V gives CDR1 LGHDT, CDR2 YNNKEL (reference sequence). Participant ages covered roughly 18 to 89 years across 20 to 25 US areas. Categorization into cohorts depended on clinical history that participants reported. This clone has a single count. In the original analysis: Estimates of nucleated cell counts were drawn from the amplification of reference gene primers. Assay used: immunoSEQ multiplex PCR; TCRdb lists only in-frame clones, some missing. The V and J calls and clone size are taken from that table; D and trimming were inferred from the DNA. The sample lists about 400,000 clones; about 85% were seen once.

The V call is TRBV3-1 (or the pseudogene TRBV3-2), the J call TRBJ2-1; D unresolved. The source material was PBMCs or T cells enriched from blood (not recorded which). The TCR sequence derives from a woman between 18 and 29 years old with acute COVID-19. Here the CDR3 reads CASSYRNEQFF. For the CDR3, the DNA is TGTGCCAGCAGCTACAGAAATGAGCAGTTCTTC.